This T cell receptor beta chain was captured by sequencing in a study of breast tumors, draining lymph nodes, adjacent tissues. Broader study findings: Compared with basal-like, luminal-like tumors shared significantly more repertoire with nontumor tissue. Tumor T cell lymph node origin was a supported hypothesis, not proven.

V lost 2 bases, J lost 2 bases, and 6 bases lay in between. The CDR3 runs to 13 residues. Samples came from axillary lymph nodes draining the breast cancer. One entry per CDR3 protein results from TCRdb running MiXCR on the multiplex PCR reads. The sample includes under 250,000 distinct CDR3 sequences, about 30% of them seen just once. This clonotype was picked up many times. The antigen is unknown. The chain recombines TRBV12-3 or TRBV12-4 with TRBJ2-5; D is uncertain. The sequence came from a female donor with breast cancer. Some clones in this sample may be carry-over from other donors' samples. Specimen: axillary lymph node tissue. The CDR3 loop is CASSLYGQETQYF. The DNA for the CDR3 is TGTGCCAGCAGTTTATACGGGCAAGAGACCCAGTACTTC.